A selection of T cell receptor beta chains follows, all from one sample in a study of blood T cells in healthy people across ages. TCRdb re-called the 5' RACE reads with MiXCR, one entry per CDR3 protein. In the table there are 800,000 or so distinct CDR3 sequences, 62% of which are singletons. Sequencing was done on a sample of blood. These receptors all stem from a man aged 30 to 45 in good health. Both conserved end residues are part of each CDR3. The order of the fields is CDR3 DNA, CDR3 protein, D gene, CDR3 length, J gene, clone size, V gene. The D gene is left open where the match is weak. Expanded clones are given a class, and other clones once, few, many or no size at all.

DNA: TGTGCCAGCAGCCCCGGGACGCCGGGAGGCTACACCTTC
CDR3: CASSPGTPGGYTF
D: -
length: 13
J: TRBJ1-2
size: -
V: TRBV7-6

DNA: TGTGCCAGCAGTGAAGGGGACAGGGGTCTTTTGGGGGAGCAGTACTTC
CDR3: CASSEGDRGLLGEQYF
D: TRBD1
length: 16
J: TRBJ2-5
size: -
V: TRBV27

DNA: TGTGCCAGCAGCAAAAGAGGGAATTCTAAGTCTGGGGCCAACGTCCTGACTTTC
CDR3: CASSKRGNSKSGANVLTF
D: -
length: 18
J: TRBJ2-6
size: -
V: TRBV6-2/TRBV6-3

DNA: TGTGCCAGCAGTGGTTATAAACTAGCTATTATAGAGGAGACCCAGTACTTC
CDR3: CASSGYKLAIIEETQYF
D: -
length: 17
J: TRBJ2-5
size: -
V: TRBV2

DNA: TGTACCAGCCGGGGACAGGGGGTGAACAATGAGCAGTTCTTC
CDR3: CTSRGQGVNNEQFF
D: TRBD1
length: 14
J: TRBJ2-1
size: -
V: TRBV25-1

DNA: TGTGCCAGCAGCGCACGGACAGGAAATAATTCACCCCTCCACTTT
CDR3: CASSARTGNNSPLHF
D: TRBD1
length: 15
J: TRBJ1-6
size: few
V: TRBV6-2/TRBV6-3

DNA: TGTGCCAGCAGCATCGGGGGACCAGTGGAGACCCAGTACTTC
CDR3: CASSIGGPVETQYF
D: -
length: 14
J: TRBJ2-5
size: -
V: TRBV7-2

DNA: TGCAGTGCTCGTACTAGGGCCGGAGGCAATTACGAGCAGTACTTC
CDR3: CSARTRAGGNYEQYF
D: -
length: 15
J: TRBJ2-7
size: -
V: TRBV20-1

DNA: TGCGCCAGCAGCTATACAGGGTTAGATTCACCCCTCCACTTT
CDR3: CASSYTGLDSPLHF
D: -
length: 14
J: TRBJ1-6
size: -
V: TRBV4-3

DNA: TGCGCCAGCAGGAACCGGACAGGGCGTGAGCTGTTTTTT
CDR3: CASRNRTGRELFF
D: TRBD1
length: 13
J: TRBJ1-4
size: few
V: TRBV10-2

DNA: TGTGCCACGACAGGGGGCACAGATACGCAGTATTTT
CDR3: CATTGGTDTQYF
D: TRBD1
length: 12
J: TRBJ2-3
size: -
V: TRBV4-2

DNA: TGCGCCAGCAACCCCGGGAGTAGCGGGTACAATGAGCAGTTCTTC
CDR3: CASNPGSSGYNEQFF
D: TRBD2
length: 15
J: TRBJ2-1
size: -
V: TRBV4-3

DNA: TGTGCCAGCAGCAAAGGGGACAGCGCCTTGAACACTGAAGCTTTCTTT
CDR3: CASSKGDSALNTEAFF
D: TRBD1
length: 16
J: TRBJ1-1
size: -
V: TRBV7-2

DNA: TGTGCCAGCACCTGGAGAGCGGGGAGCTCAGATACGCAGTATTTT
CDR3: CASTWRAGSSDTQYF
D: TRBD2
length: 15
J: TRBJ2-3
size: few
V: TRBV7-9

DNA: TGCAGTGCGGTTGGGACAGGGACTAGAGAGCAGTACTTC
CDR3: CSAVGTGTREQYF
D: -
length: 13
J: TRBJ2-7
size: -
V: TRBV20-1

DNA: TGCAGCGTTGCCCTTGGGACCGCCTCGCGGGGTTCCTACGAGCAGTACTTC
CDR3: CSVALGTASRGSYEQYF
D: -
length: 17
J: TRBJ2-7
size: -
V: TRBV29-1

DNA: TGTGCCATCAGTGAGTCGGCGGGGGCGAGGGAGACCCAGTACTTC
CDR3: CAISESAGARETQYF
D: -
length: 15
J: TRBJ2-5
size: -
V: TRBV10-3

DNA: TGCGCCAGCAGCGGAACCGGGACCCCGGAGTCGAATGAGCAGTTCTTC
CDR3: CASSGTGTPESNEQFF
D: -
length: 16
J: TRBJ2-1
size: -
V: TRBV5-1

DNA: TGCAGTGCTAGAGGACTAGCGGGGGGCGTAGATACGCAGTATTTT
CDR3: CSARGLAGGVDTQYF
D: TRBD2
length: 15
J: TRBJ2-3
size: -
V: TRBV20-1

DNA: TGTGCCAGCAGTTCGCCCGGGACAGGAGAATACGAGCAGTACTTC
CDR3: CASSSPGTGEYEQYF
D: TRBD1
length: 15
J: TRBJ2-7
size: -
V: TRBV28

DNA: TGCGCCAGCAGCCAAGATCCGGCTCAGCGGGGGTACCAAGAGACCCAGTACTTC
CDR3: CASSQDPAQRGYQETQYF
D: TRBD2
length: 18
J: TRBJ2-5
size: once
V: TRBV4-1

DNA: TGCAGCGTGGGCGGGGCGGAATCCTACGAGCAGTACTTC
CDR3: CSVGGAESYEQYF
D: -
length: 13
J: TRBJ2-7
size: -
V: TRBV29-1

DNA: TGTGCCAGCAGTTCCGCCCTGTACGAGCAGTACTTC
CDR3: CASSSALYEQYF
D: -
length: 12
J: TRBJ2-7
size: few
V: TRBV12-3/TRBV12-4

DNA: TGCAGCGTCGGGACTAGCGGGGGGGAGCCACAAGAGACCCAGTACTTC
CDR3: CSVGTSGGEPQETQYF
D: TRBD2
length: 16
J: TRBJ2-5
size: few
V: TRBV29-1

DNA: TGTGCCACCAGCAGAGATAAAACAGCAACTAATGAAAAACTGTTTTTT
CDR3: CATSRDKTATNEKLFF
D: -
length: 16
J: TRBJ1-4
size: many
V: TRBV15

DNA: TGCGCCAGCAGCCGCAGGGGACAGGCCTACGAGCAGTACTTC
CDR3: CASSRRGQAYEQYF
D: TRBD1
length: 14
J: TRBJ2-7
size: few
V: TRBV5-1

DNA: TGTGCCAGCAGTGACGACGAAAAACTGTTTTTT
CDR3: CASSDDEKLFF
D: -
length: 11
J: TRBJ1-4
size: -
V: TRBV25-1

DNA: TGCGCCAGCAGCCAAGATCCCCCGCATGACATTCAGTACTTC
CDR3: CASSQDPPHDIQYF
D: -
length: 14
J: TRBJ2-4
size: many
V: TRBV4-3

DNA: TGTGCCAGCAGTTACATGGACAGGGAAGAGACCCAGTACTTC
CDR3: CASSYMDREETQYF
D: TRBD1
length: 14
J: TRBJ2-5
size: -
V: TRBV6-6

DNA: TGCAGTGCTAGAGGTAGGGCTAGCGATAGCTCCTACAATGAGCAGTTCTTC
CDR3: CSARGRASDSSYNEQFF
D: -
length: 17
J: TRBJ2-1
size: -
V: TRBV20-1

DNA: TGTGCCAGCAGTGATTTCCACACAGGGAAGGGCAATCAGCCCCAGCATTTT
CDR3: CASSDFHTGKGNQPQHF
D: -
length: 17
J: TRBJ1-5
size: -
V: TRBV2

DNA: TGTGCCAGCAGTGATGGTCATCCCCAGCATTTT
CDR3: CASSDGHPQHF
D: -
length: 11
J: TRBJ1-5
size: -
V: TRBV6-2/TRBV6-3

DNA: TGTGCCAGCAGTTACAGCGAGGACAGCCTGGAAAAACTGTTTTTT
CDR3: CASSYSEDSLEKLFF
D: -
length: 15
J: TRBJ1-4
size: -
V: TRBV6-2/TRBV6-3

DNA: TGCAGCGGGGAGGGGTACTCCAAAAACATTCAGTACTTC
CDR3: CSGEGYSKNIQYF
D: TRBD2
length: 13
J: TRBJ2-4
size: few
V: TRBV20-1

DNA: TGCAGTGCTAGTCCCCCCATGACCGGTCCAATAGAGACCCAGTACTTC
CDR3: CSASPPMTGPIETQYF
D: -
length: 16
J: TRBJ2-5
size: -
V: TRBV20-1

DNA: TGTGCCACCCGCGGGGGAGTTGAGCAGTTCTTC
CDR3: CATRGGVEQFF
D: TRBD2
length: 11
J: TRBJ2-1
size: few
V: TRBV15

DNA: TGCGCCAGCAGCTTGGACAGAGGAGGTCGGTACGAGCAGTACTTC
CDR3: CASSLDRGGRYEQYF
D: -
length: 15
J: TRBJ2-7
size: few
V: TRBV5-1

DNA: TGTGCCAGCAGTCCCAGGACAGACAACACCGGGGAGCTGTTTTTT
CDR3: CASSPRTDNTGELFF
D: -
length: 15
J: TRBJ2-2
size: -
V: TRBV6-5

DNA: TGTGCCAGCAGCAACTCGGACGGCCGCTCTGGGGCCAACGTCCTGACTTTC
CDR3: CASSNSDGRSGANVLTF
D: -
length: 17
J: TRBJ2-6
size: -
V: TRBV6-5

DNA: TGCAGTGCTAGTATAGGGGGACAGGGGCCCTACGAGCAGTACTTC
CDR3: CSASIGGQGPYEQYF
D: TRBD1
length: 15
J: TRBJ2-7
size: -
V: TRBV20-1

DNA: TGTGCCAGCAGCCAAGATCCCCGTTACAGATCGTCGATCTATGGCTACACCTTC
CDR3: CASSQDPRYRSSIYGYTF
D: -
length: 18
J: TRBJ1-2
size: -
V: TRBV3-1

DNA: TGCAGCGTTGGGGTAGGAGAGACCCAGTACTTC
CDR3: CSVGVGETQYF
D: -
length: 11
J: TRBJ2-5
size: many
V: TRBV29-1

DNA: TGTGCCAGCAGCTTATTCCGGGAAGAACACTACGAGCAGTACTTC
CDR3: CASSLFREEHYEQYF
D: -
length: 15
J: TRBJ2-7
size: few
V: TRBV7-2

DNA: TGTGCCAGTAGTAAGGTGCCCGGTTACGGCTACACCTTC
CDR3: CASSKVPGYGYTF
D: -
length: 13
J: TRBJ1-2
size: once
V: TRBV19

DNA: TGTGCCACCACCCGAGGGCTAGCGGGGGCCCGCACAGATACGCAGTATTTT
CDR3: CATTRGLAGARTDTQYF
D: TRBD2
length: 17
J: TRBJ2-3
size: -
V: TRBV7-6

DNA: TGCGCCAGCAGGCGGACAGACTCTAACTATGGCTACACCTTC
CDR3: CASRRTDSNYGYTF
D: -
length: 14
J: TRBJ1-2
size: once
V: TRBV5-1